The 9 T cell receptor beta chains in this list originate from one sample, sequenced in a study of response to subunit inactivated influenza vaccine (dated by TCRdb to between 2018 and 2020). Library preparation employed RT-PCR. Sequencer: Illumina HiSeq 2500. Using fastp at Q25 and MiXCR, TCRdb reprocessed the public reads and kept productive beta chains. Rows matching on CDR3 protein sequence are summarized as one entry with the most common DNA and genes. Within this sample are about 800,000 distinct CDR3 sequences, with roughly 20% of them counted one time only. The ten largest clones take up roughly 10% of the sample. The input for sequencing was PBMCs from blood, taken roughly 5 days after vaccination. Receptors were obtained from a man in his fifties or sixties who received an inactivated influenza vaccine. Donor details come from another sample of the same person, matched by shared clones.

The V and J genes are TRBV20-1 and TRBJ2-6; 8 positions agree with TRBD1. With 0 bases clipped from V and 0 bases from J, the junction kept 4 bases outside the gene matches. The CDR3 spans 17 residues. Germline-derived CDR1 and CDR2 are DFQATT and SNEGSKA (reference sequence). CDR3 coding DNA: TGCAGTGCTAGAGATCCAGGGGGCTACTCTGGGGCCAACGTCCTGACTTTC. This encodes CSARDPGGYSGANVLTF.

This clonotype has just a few counts. The chain carries TRBV12-3 or TRBV12-4 and TRBJ2-3; no reliable D call. The germline V and J ends were trimmed by 4 bases and 6 bases, with 8 bases remaining between them. This CDR3 contains 12 residues. CDR3 nucleotides: TGTGCCAGCAGTTGGGTAGGGGATACGCAGTATTTT. As protein: CASSWVGDTQYF.

Only a few counts were recorded for this clonotype. This chain connects TRBV11-2 to TRBJ2-4; D unresolved. V lost 5 bases, J lost 8 bases, and 13 bases lay in between. Looked up from germline, CDR1 is SGHAT and CDR2 is FQNNGV. The CDR3 runs to 13 residues. CDR3: CASSPTTGHIQYF. CDR3 bases: TGTGCCAGCAGCCCAACAACCGGGCACATTCAGTACTTC.

Only a few counts were recorded for this clonotype. This rearrangement joins TRBV5-1 to TRBJ2-1, with a weak D call TRBD2 (5 bases). V lost 7 bases to trimming and J lost 1 base, with 12 bases between them. Germline-derived CDR1 and CDR2 are SGHRS and YFSETQ. This CDR3 has 14 residues. Here the CDR3 reads CASRKDYSYNEQFF. The CDR3 nucleotides read TGCGCCAGCCGAAAAGACTATTCCTACAATGAGCAGTTCTTC. Full variable domain (remainder filled in from reference TRBV5-1 and TRBJ2-1): KAGVTQTPRYLIKTRGQQVTLSCSPISGHRSVSWYQQTPGQGLQFLFEYFSETQRNKGNFPGRFSGRQFSNSRSEMNVSTLELGDSALYLCASRKDYSYNEQFFGPGTRLTVL.

This clonotype was counted only a few times. This chain links TRBV5-1 with TRBJ2-7; D unresolved. Trimming shortened V by 4 bases and J by 4 bases, and 12 bases separated the two germline ends. This CDR3 has 13 residues. The germline V gene has CDR1 SGHRS and CDR2 YFSETQ. CDR3 region: CASSADGLYEQYF. The CDR3, as DNA: TGCGCCAGCAGCGCAGACGGTCTGTACGAGCAGTACTTC.

This clonotype was counted only a few times. The V call is TRBV6-1, the J call TRBJ2-2; no definite D call. V was pared by 5 bases and J by 7 bases, with 23 bases between. The CDR3 length is 17 residues. CDR1 is MNHNS, CDR2 SASEGT, per germline. CDR3 protein: CASSLDALKLSLGELFF. CDR3 nucleotides: TGTGCCAGCAGTCTGGACGCCTTAAAGTTAAGTCTCGGGGAGCTGTTTTTT.

The V gene is TRBV5-1, the J gene TRBJ1-6; D uncertain. Trimming stripped 0 bases from V and 7 bases from J, with 5 bases between. The CDR3 length is 13 residues. Germline V gene data show CDR1 as SGHRS and CDR2 as YFSETQ. The CDR3 coding sequence is TGCGCCAGCAGCTTGGCCTGGAATTCACCCCTCCACTTT. It yields the protein CASSLAWNSPLHF.

The chain employs TRBV7-2 and TRBJ2-1, with TRBD2 matching over 9 bases. The CDR3 is 15 residues long. J lost 7 bases, V lost 2 bases, and 6 bases had no gene match. Germline V lookup: CDR1 SGHTA, CDR2 FQGNSA. The CDR3 nucleotides read TGTGCCAGCAGCTTAAGTAGCGGGAGTCATAATGAGCAGTTCTTC. Residues: CASSLSSGSHNEQFF.

In its sample, this clonotype was seen many times. The V gene is TRBV12-3 or TRBV12-4, the J gene TRBJ1-4; D not certain. The CDR3 consists of 13 residues. V was pared by 3 bases and J by 5 bases, with 7 bases between. CDR3 DNA: TGTGCCAGCAGTTTCCTCAACAATGAAAAACTGTTTTTT. This sequence encodes CASSFLNNEKLFF.